Described below is a single TCR beta chain sequence and its context. The antigen this receptor binds is unknown. Nothing much larger sits one base from this clone, and base qualities are not available. The germline V gene (reference sequence) supplies CDR1 MNHEY and CDR2 SMNVEV. Inclusive of the bounding cysteine and phenylalanine, the CDR3 is 13 residues long. CDR3 DNA is the only sequence kept; it has 39 bases, read in frame from the first base. The germline ends are 11 bases apart after V is trimmed by 8 bases and J by 1 base. TCRbeta CDR3 regions were amplified from genomic DNA by means of the immunoSEQ Assay, a bias-controlled multiplex PCR. The source study handled its data this way. The number of nucleated cells in each sample was estimated from the amplification of reference gene primers within the assay. To quantify the absolute abundance of each unique TCRbeta CDR3 rearrangement, sequence reads were collapsed and filtered. For each sample, productive Simpson clonality was calculated as the square root of Simpson's diversity index over productive rearrangements. TCRdb re-hosts the immuneACCESS table, in-frame sequences only. Its copies lack some clones; in the studies checked, an unresolved V gene accounts for under half of them, and the cause for the rest is not known. Clone size and V and J calls were adopted from that table, with D and trimming inferred from the DNA. This sample holds 350,000 to 450,000 clones; approximately 86% were observed only once. The ten top clones hold about 3% of the sample.

This specimen belongs to a study of blood T cell repertoires in COVID-19 (dated by TCRdb to 2019 to 2021). Looking at the study overall: Samples covering the acute and convalescent phases of COVID-19 were provided by collaborators in the United States, Italy and Spain. The material from the prospective study consisted of cDNA or gDNA derived from T cells, B-cell-depleted T cells, or PBMCs. Deeply sampled blood TCRbeta repertoires from subjects exposed to, actively infected with, or recovered from COVID-19 were included in the dataset. The repertoires were released in a freely available public database intended as a resource for research on the immune response to SARS-CoV-2. Samples were obtained from the ongoing ImmuneRACE study (first 160 participants) and from about 1,300 subjects provided by 6 global collaborators. The sample metadata nearly always contained a de-identified subject ID, COVID-19 status, age in years and sex. Where HLA class I and class II types were available, the types were taken from metadata supplied by the sample provider, not from assay-based typing. Points the paper makes about the study in general: The quantity of clinical and demographic metadata differed by source and by participant and was supplied without curation.

Whole blood was collected in K2EDTA tubes by collaborating institutions according to the institutions' own protocols. For TCRbeta analysis, collaborator samples were shipped as frozen whole blood, as isolated PBMCs, or as DNA extracted from either sample type. Recombination connected TRBV27 to TRBJ1-1; TRBD1 is perhaps the D gene, given 5 matching bases. Sequencing was carried out using peripheral blood. The TCR comes from a human donor in a cohort sampled during active COVID-19. DNA sequence: TGTGCCAGCGGATGGGGGGGGAACACTGAAGCTTTCTTT. Its translation is CASGWGGNTEAFF.